The 32 T cell receptor beta chains presented below share a single source sample, sequenced in a study of shared clonotypes between healthy human individuals (TCRdb year 2020). The library was prepared using the immunoSEQ multiplex PCR assay. As stored in TCRdb, this immuneACCESS dataset retains in-frame rearrangements with V and J assigned. A fraction of the clones does not appear; measured against another copy, unresolved V genes explain less than half of the discrepancy, and the remainder lacks a known reason. For this sample the table gives about 1.1 million clones, of which approximately 80% were detected only once. The ten largest account for 0.89% of the sample. Sequenced material: memory CD4+ T cells from PBMCs. The cell subset or site label here, explained by the study, means: CD45RA-negative fraction. These receptors all stem from a man between 18 and 29 years old in good health. Some clones in this sample may be carry-over from other donors' samples.

V gene TRBV23-1 combines with J gene TRBJ1-4, with 10 bases lining up with TRBD1. TRBV23-1 is designated an ORF whose function remains uncertain. V was clipped by 3 bases and J by 7 bases; unmatched bases: 5. The CDR3 has 15 residues. This CDR3 is CASSHPDRGREKLFF. Written as DNA, the CDR3 is TGCGCCAGCAGTCATCCCGACAGGGGGCGTGAAAAACTGTTTTTT.

This rearrangement joins TRBV27 to TRBJ1-2; possibly TRBD1 for D (5 bases). Germline values: CDR1 MNHEY, CDR2 SMNVEV (reference sequence). Trimming took off 5 bases at V and 0 bases at J, with 19 bases between the two ends. There are 17 residues in the CDR3. CDR3 loop: CASSTSGGWSTNYGYTF. The CDR3 region has the DNA TGTGCCAGCAGTACCAGCGGGGGGTGGAGTACTAACTATGGCTACACCTTC.

The chain carries TRBV9 and TRBJ1-3; D is uncertain. Germline V gives CDR1 SGDLS, CDR2 YYNGEE. The V and J ends lost 4 bases and 1 base respectively, with 9 bases between them. This CDR3 contains 14 residues. The CDR3 coding sequence is TGTGCCAGCAGCAACCTTATATCTGGAAACACCATATATTTT. This translates into CASSNLISGNTIYF.

This clone appeared a few times. The chain carries TRBV27 and TRBJ1-2, with D possibly TRBD1 on 5 matching bases. V was trimmed by 5 bases and J by 7 bases, leaving 17 bases between them. The CDR3 covers 14 residues. CDR1 and CDR2 (germline): MNHEY, SMNVEV (reference sequence). CDR3 in amino acids: CASSEMRDLGGYTF. The CDR3 nucleotides read TGTGCCAGCAGTGAAATGCGGGACCTCGGTGGCTACACCTTC.

This clone was observed a few times. The genes are TRBV7-9 and TRBJ1-5; D possibly corresponds to TRBD1 (5 bases). The CDR3 loop spans 15 amino acids. CDR1 and CDR2 from the germline V gene are SEHNR and FQNEAQ (reference sequence). The V end was cut by 5 bases, the J end by 5 bases, with 16 bases between. The CDR3 DNA follows: TGTGCCAGCAGCCAACCCGGGGGTGCAGATCAGCCCCAGCATTTT. It specifies CASSQPGGADQPQHF.

CDR3 bases: TGTGCCATCAGTGGCCAGGGGTGGACTGAAGCTTTCTTT. Translated, it gives CAISGQGWTEAFF. The chain recombines TRBV10-3 with TRBJ1-1; possibly TRBD1 for D (6 bases). The CDR3 loop spans 13 amino acids. Looked up from germline, CDR1 is ENHRY and CDR2 is SYGVKD. V lost 4 bases and J lost 5, with 11 bases in between.

About this clone itself: The sample has other DNA sequences that encode this CDR3 too. The V gene is TRBV7-9, the J gene TRBJ1-1, with TRBD1 as a possible D gene (6 bases). The V gene's germline CDR1 is SEHNR and CDR2 FQNEAQ (reference sequence). The length of the CDR3 is 14 residues. Trimming cost V 5 bases and J 4 bases, with 14 bases left between them. CDR3 sequence: CASSLQGGGTEAFF. The CDR3 nucleotides read TGTGCCAGCAGCCTACAGGGCGGGGGCACTGAAGCTTTCTTT.

This chain connects TRBV5-4 to TRBJ2-5; D perhaps matches TRBD1 (6 bases). Germline CDR1 is SGHNT and CDR2 is YYREEE (reference sequence). The CDR3 extends over 14 amino acids. Trimming removed 4 bases from V and 1 base from J, with 11 bases in between. The CDR3 reads CASSPRQVQETQYF. The CDR3 DNA reads TGTGCCAGCAGCCCGAGACAGGTCCAAGAGACCCAGTACTTC. Based on the CDR3 plus reference TRBV5-4 and TRBJ2-5, the full variable domain is ETGVTQSPTHLIKTRGQQVTLRCSSQSGHNTVSWYQQALGQGPQFIFQYYREEENGRGNFPPRFSGLQFPNYSSELNVNALELDDSALYLCASSPRQVQETQYFGPGTRLLVL.

This chain links TRBV27 with TRBJ1-5; D is unclear. CDR1 is MNHEY and CDR2 is SMNVEV in the germline V gene (reference sequence). V was clipped by 3 bases and J by 3 bases, with 12 bases between them. The CDR3 consists of 15 residues. CDR3 in DNA: TGTGCCAGCAGTTTTTTCGGGGTTGCCAATCAGCCCCAGCATTTT. Protein: CASSFFGVANQPQHF.

Notes on this clone: Other DNA sequences in the same sample also yield this CDR3. This chain connects TRBV5-5 to TRBJ1-1, with D uncertain. The germline gives CDR1 SGHKS, CDR2 YYEKEE (reference sequence). This CDR3 comprises 13 residues. The V end lost 2 bases, the J end lost 1 base, and 6 bases lay between the germline ends. The CDR3 here is CASSFSGNTEAFF. The CDR3 DNA is TGTGCCAGCAGCTTTTCCGGGAACACTGAAGCTTTCTTT. Full variable domain (missing parts from reference TRBV5-5 and TRBJ1-1): DAGVTQSPTHLIKTRGQQVTLRCSPISGHKSVSWYQQVLGQGPQFIFQYYEKEERGRGNFPDRFSARQFPNYSSELNVNALLLGDSALYLCASSFSGNTEAFFGQGTRLTVV.

The J gene is TRBJ2-4, the V gene TRBV29-1; perhaps D is TRBD1 or TRBD2 (5 bases each). Trimming took off 3 bases at V and 2 bases at J, with 8 bases between the two ends. This CDR3 has 13 amino acids. Germline lookup yields CDR1 SQVTM and CDR2 ANQGSEA. The CDR3 loop reads CSVERGSKNIQYF. CDR3 coding DNA: TGCAGCGTTGAGAGGGGTTCCAAAAACATTCAGTACTTC.

The rearrangement joins TRBV28 to TRBJ1-5; D possibly corresponds to TRBD1 (5 bases). Germline V gene data show CDR1 as MDHEN and CDR2 as SYDVKM. The CDR3 is 15 amino acids. Trimming pared 5 bases from V and 5 bases from J, leaving 16 bases between. In nucleotides, the CDR3 is TGTGCCAGCAGTACCGGGACCTCCGCGTATCAGCCCCAGCATTTT. It encodes CASSTGTSAYQPQHF.

The V call is TRBV18, the J call TRBJ2-5; D unclear. The V gene lost 1 base and the J gene lost 1 base, with 10 bases spanning the gap. The germline gives CDR1 KGHSH, CDR2 LQKENI. The CDR3 totals 15 residues. The CDR3 bases are TGTGCCAGCTCACCACGTATGTCTATCCAAGAGACCCAGTACTTC. Amino acids: CASSPRMSIQETQYF.

V is TRBV5-4 and J is TRBJ2-1, with a weak D call TRBD2 (6 bases). The germline V gene encodes CDR1 SGHNT and CDR2 YYREEE (reference sequence). This CDR3 has 15 residues. The ends were cut back, 3 bases at V and 4 bases at J, with 14 bases in the middle. CDR3 DNA: TGTGCCAGCAGCTCGGCCCGGGACTTATACAATGAGCAGTTCTTC. Encoded protein: CASSSARDLYNEQFF.

The rearrangement joins TRBV28 to TRBJ1-2, with 7 positions matching TRBD1. The CDR3 covers 13 residues. V lost 5 bases, J lost 7 bases, and 7 bases stayed unmatched. Per germline, CDR1 MDHEN and CDR2 SYDVKM. This CDR3 reads CASSPRQGGGYTF. The DNA of the CDR3 is TGTGCCAGCAGTCCCCGACAGGGAGGTGGCTACACCTTC.

The J gene is TRBJ2-2, the V gene TRBV27; D is ambiguous. The germline CDR1 and CDR2 sequences are MNHEY and SMNVEV (reference sequence). The CDR3 runs 13 residues. V gave up 2 bases and J gave up 1 base, with 2 bases separating them. CDR3 nucleotide sequence: TGTGCCAGCAGTTTAATGAACACCGGGGAGCTGTTTTTT. Amino acid sequence: CASSLMNTGELFF.

The chain recombines TRBV6-4 with TRBJ2-7; tentative D call: TRBD1 (5 bases). The germline gives CDR1 MRHNA, CDR2 SNTAGT. Trimming took 4 bases from V and 2 from J, leaving 27 bases between them. The CDR3 covers 19 residues. The CDR3: CASSGLYRVRTPRTYEQYF. In nucleotides, the CDR3 is TGTGCCAGCAGTGGGCTCTATCGGGTCCGGACACCTAGAACCTACGAGCAGTACTTC.

The gene calls are TRBV6-5 and TRBJ2-5, with 8 bases that match TRBD1. The J call may be in error: the DNA end matches TRBJ2-7 better. CDR3 length equals 15 residues. The germline V gene encodes CDR1 MNHEY and CDR2 SVGAGI. The CDR3 DNA is TGTGCCAGCAGAGGGCTCGGAGTCAGGGGGCACGAGCAGTACTTC. Amino acids: CASRGLGVRGHEQYF.

The chain joins TRBV7-6 to TRBJ1-4; no reliable D call. The CDR3 totals 13 residues. Germline V gene data show CDR1 as SGHVS and CDR2 as FNYEAQ. Trimming left V 2 bases short and J 5 bases short, with 6 bases between. The CDR3: CASSLMLNEKLFF. CDR3 in DNA: TGTGCCAGCAGCTTAATGCTCAATGAAAAACTGTTTTTT.

V usage is TRBV10-3 and J usage is TRBJ1-2; D unresolved. Trimming shortened V by 10 bases and J by 6 bases, and 9 bases separated the two germline ends. Germline V gene sequence: CDR1 ENHRY, CDR2 SYGVKD. CDR3 length: 10 residues. The CDR3: CATRTDGYTF. CDR3 bases: TGTGCCACACGAACGGATGGCTACACCTTC.

The V call is TRBV7-2, the J call TRBJ1-5, with TRBD1 matching 7 bases. CDR1 is SGHTA and CDR2 is FQGNSA in the germline V gene. V shed 8 bases, J shed 4 bases, and the junction held 2 bases outside the gene matches. The length of the CDR3 is 12 residues. The CDR3 loop reads CASGQANQPQHF. As DNA, the CDR3 is TGTGCCAGCGGACAGGCAAATCAGCCCCAGCATTTT.

V is TRBV5-1 and J is TRBJ1-1; 7 bases map to TRBD1. The CDR3 length is 15 residues. The V gene end was trimmed by 3 bases and the J gene end by 0 bases; junction bases not matched to a gene: 5. CDR1 is SGHRS, CDR2 YFSETQ, per germline. The CDR3 spells CASSSTGKMNTEAFF. CDR3 DNA: TGCGCCAGCAGCTCGACAGGGAAAATGAACACTGAAGCTTTCTTT.

This clone was picked up a small number of times. V is TRBV5-5 and J is TRBJ2-5; D may be TRBD1 (5 bases). CDR3 size: 12 residues. Per germline, CDR1 SGHKS and CDR2 YYEKEE (reference sequence). V lost 4 bases and J 6 bases, leaving 10 bases between the germline ends. The CDR3 region is CASSPDSQTQYF. In nucleotides, the CDR3 is TGTGCCAGCAGCCCCGACAGCCAGACCCAGTACTTC.

CDR3 DNA sequence: TGTGCCAGCAGCTTAGGCGGCGGGGGCGAGACCCAGTACTTC. Translating gives CASSLGGGGETQYF. The chain combines TRBV7-9 with TRBJ2-5, with D tentatively TRBD2 (7 bases). The CDR3 has 14 amino acids. Germline V lookup: CDR1 SEHNR, CDR2 FQNEAQ (reference sequence). Trimming took off 1 base at V and 5 bases at J, with 11 bases between the two ends.

This clone was recorded at least ten times. The V and J genes are TRBV5-1 and TRBJ2-7, with a weak D call TRBD1 (6 bases). Germline assignment: CDR1 SGHRS and CDR2 YFSETQ. CDR3 length equals 19 residues. V was pared by 0 bases and J by 1 base, with 23 bases between. The CDR3 loop is CASSLAPFLRQEASYEQYF. The DNA of the CDR3 is TGCGCCAGCAGCTTGGCCCCCTTTCTTCGACAGGAGGCTTCCTACGAGCAGTACTTC.

At least ten counts were recorded for this clone. This same CDR3 is encoded by further DNA sequences in the sample. V usage is TRBV5-1 and J usage is TRBJ2-7; D is perhaps TRBD1 (6 bases). In germline, CDR1 is SGHRS, CDR2 YFSETQ. CDR3 length: 16 residues. The V gene lost 0 bases and the J gene lost 4 bases, with 17 bases spanning the gap. In nucleotides, the CDR3 is TGCGCCAGCAGCTTGGCCGGGGCAGGGGATCTTTACGAGCAGTACTTC. Its protein product is CASSLAGAGDLYEQYF.

The chain combines TRBV5-1 with TRBJ2-5, with 14 bases matching TRBD2. With 4 bases clipped from V and 5 bases from J, the junction kept 10 bases outside the gene matches. The germline gives CDR1 SGHRS, CDR2 YFSETQ. This CDR3 is built from 17 residues. In DNA form, the CDR3 reads TGCGCCAGCAGCCCTACCGGGACTAGCGGGAGCTGGGAGACCCAGTACTTC. It codes for CASSPTGTSGSWETQYF.

This clone showed up just a few times. The rearrangement links TRBV27 to TRBJ1-2; 7 positions agree with TRBD1. The CDR3 length is 15 residues. Germline CDR1 MNHEY, CDR2 SMNVEV (reference sequence). The V and J ends lost 0 bases and 2 bases, in that order; junction bases with no gene match: 3. In DNA form, the CDR3 reads TGTGCCAGCAGTTTATCCCCGACAGGGAACTATGGCTACACCTTC. This sequence encodes CASSLSPTGNYGYTF.

This chain joins TRBV12-5 and TRBJ1-2; D possibly corresponds to TRBD1 (5 bases). This CDR3 is 17 amino acids long. The V gene's germline CDR1 is LGHNT and CDR2 FRNRAP. V dropped 4 bases and J dropped 5 bases, with 23 bases sitting between them. The CDR3, as DNA: TGTGCTAGTGGTTCAAACATAGATGGGGGGAGGGGTTATGGCTACACCTTC. Amino acid sequence: CASGSNIDGGRGYGYTF.

This clone has just a few counts. The J gene is TRBJ2-1, the V gene TRBV7-9; the D is unclear. V lost 1 base to trimming and J lost 5 bases, with 6 bases between them. Germline assignment: CDR1 SEHNR and CDR2 FQNEAQ (reference sequence). The CDR3 consists of 13 residues. The DNA of the CDR3 is TGTGCCAGCAGCTTAGATCTGCACAATGAGCAGTTCTTC. Its translation is CASSLDLHNEQFF.

The chain couples TRBV6-5 to TRBJ1-4; possible D gene TRBD1, 6 bases. The germline gives CDR1 MNHEY, CDR2 SVGAGI. Between the trimmed V and J ends, which lost 6 bases and 8 bases, there was a span of 16 bases. The CDR3 runs 14 residues. CDR3 protein: CASRRGAREEKLFF. In DNA, the CDR3 is TGTGCCAGCAGGAGGGGGGCGCGAGAGGAAAAACTGTTTTTT.

The chain uses TRBV2 and TRBJ2-7; 7 positions agree with TRBD2. With 7 bases clipped from V and 0 bases from J, the junction kept 9 bases outside the gene matches. Germline V gene lookup returns CDR1 SNHLY and CDR2 FYNNEI. This CDR3 comprises 15 residues. This chain's CDR3 is CASKARLAASYEQYF. The CDR3 bases are TGTGCCAGCAAAGCTAGGCTAGCGGCCTCCTACGAGCAGTACTTC.